A selection of T cell receptor beta chains follows, all from one sample in a study of robustness of blood B and T cell sequencing. TCRdb re-derived calls from the PCR reads in MiXCR, one entry per CDR3 protein. The sample shows approximately 3,600 distinct CDR3 sequences, around 51% of them seen only once. Sequenced input: peripheral blood. These receptors all come from a human donor in good health. Both conserved end residues are part of each CDR3. A D gene is named only where the DNA matches it firmly. Clone size is given for some rows only: seen once, a few or many times, or a class if the clone is expanded.

clone size	D gene	V gene	J gene	CDR3 protein	CDR3 DNA
large	.	TRBV23-1	TRBJ1-4	CASRGESDPRGGERVCNEKLFF	TGCGCCAGCAGGGGGGAGAGCGACCCTAGGGGGGGAGAACGTGTATGTAATGAAAAACTGTTTTTT
.	.	TRBV30	TRBJ1-5	CAWSVDGGEPQHF	TGTGCCTGGAGTGTGGACGGTGGAGAGCCCCAGCATTTT
few	.	TRBV7-9	TRBJ2-1	CASSPLGGLRSYNEQFF	TGTGCCAGCAGCCCCCTAGGCGGCCTTCGCTCCTACAATGAGCAGTTCTTC
few	.	TRBV19	TRBJ2-7	CASSIRTEYEQYF	TGTGCCAGTAGTATCCGGACGGAGTACGAGCAGTACTTC
.	.	TRBV10-3	TRBJ2-4	CAIREGGGKNIQYF	TGTGCCATCAGAGAGGGGGGAGGCAAAAACATTCAGTACTTC
.	.	TRBV3-1	TRBJ1-5	CASSQHSGTGSNQPQHF	TGTGCCAGCAGCCAACACTCCGGGACGGGTAGCAATCAGCCCCAGCATTTT
.	.	TRBV7-9	TRBJ2-7	CASSLTQGINEQYF	TGTGCCAGCAGCTTAACGCAGGGGATCAACGAGCAGTACTTC
few	TRBD2	TRBV5-1	TRBJ2-1	CASSLIVGLNYNEQFF	TGCGCCAGCAGCTTGATAGTGGGACTAAATTACAATGAGCAGTTCTTC
.	TRBD1	TRBV27	TRBJ2-7	CASSFRGQGYEQYF	TGTGCCAGCAGTTTCCGGGGACAGGGCTACGAGCAGTACTTC
.	TRBD2	TRBV7-8	TRBJ2-7	CASSIRGSGGMYEQYF	TGTGCCAGCAGCATACGAGGTAGCGGGGGGATGTACGAGCAGTACTTC
few	TRBD2	TRBV12-3/TRBV12-4	TRBJ2-3	CASKREGGTTDTQYF	TGTGCCAGCAAGCGGGAGGGGGGGACTACAGATACGCAGTATTTT
few	.	TRBV14	TRBJ2-7	CASSQPWASYEQYF	TGTGCCAGCAGCCAACCCTGGGCCTCCTACGAGCAGTACTTC
few	.	TRBV10-3	TRBJ1-1	CAIRKTGDMNTEAFF	TGTGCCATCAGGAAAACCGGGGACATGAACACTGAAGCTTTCTTT
.	TRBD1	TRBV10-3	TRBJ2-6	CAISPGQGTTGASVLTF	TGTGCCATCAGTCCGGGACAGGGGACTACTGGGGCCAGCGTCCTGACTTTC
.	.	TRBV20-1	TRBJ1-5	CSARDESRVQGSQPQHF	TGCAGTGCTAGAGATGAGTCGAGGGTCCAGGGAAGTCAGCCCCAGCATTTT
once	TRBD1	TRBV30	TRBJ1-1	CASRTGLNTEAFF	TGTGCCTCAAGGACAGGGTTGAACACTGAAGCTTTCTTT
few	.	TRBV28	TRBJ2-3	CASSSGVPFTDTQYF	TGTGCCAGCAGTTCAGGGGTACCCTTCACAGATACGCAGTATTTT
few	.	TRBV2	TRBJ1-6	CASRAEGDSPLHF	TGTGCCAGTCGAGCAGAGGGGGATTCACCCCTCCACTTT
.	.	TRBV5-1	TRBJ1-1	CASSFRSRATEAFF	TGCGCCAGCAGCTTTCGTTCCCGGGCCACTGAAGCTTTCTTT
medium-sized	TRBD1	TRBV30	TRBJ1-4	CAWSVLTHTGADGNEKLFF	TGTGCCTGGAGTGTCCTCACACACACAGGGGCCGACGGGAATGAAAAACTGTTTTTT
.	TRBD2	TRBV6-5	TRBJ2-7	CASSYSPGGGALKVVDEQYF	TGTGCCAGCAGTTACTCCCCAGGCGGGGGGGCGTTGAAAGTTGTAGACGAGCAGTACTTC
.	TRBD2	TRBV5-6	TRBJ2-3	CASSQPGLASGTDTQYF	TGTGCCAGCAGCCAACCGGGACTAGCGTCGGGCACAGATACGCAGTATTTT
.	.	TRBV5-5	TRBJ2-3	CASSLRVTDTQYF	TGTGCCAGCAGCTTGAGAGTCACAGATACGCAGTATTTT
.	TRBD2	TRBV7-8	TRBJ2-7	CASSLRASGGLHEQYF	TGTGCCAGCAGCTTACGGGCTAGCGGGGGGCTCCACGAGCAGTACTTC
.	TRBD1	TRBV7-3	TRBJ2-1	CASSLISDRGGNEQFF	TGTGCCAGCAGCTTAATTTCGGACAGGGGTGGCAATGAGCAGTTCTTC
large	.	TRBV15	TRBJ1-2	CATSRGLTANYGYTF	TGTGCCACCAGCAGAGGACTGACAGCAAACTATGGCTACACCTTC
.	.	TRBV7-3	TRBJ2-6	CASSLSAGAGANVLTF	TGTGCCAGCAGCTTAAGCGCGGGGGCCGGGGCCAACGTCCTGACTTTC
large	.	TRBV5-1	TRBJ2-3	CASSLELSTDTQYF	TGCGCCAGCAGCTTGGAGCTAAGCACAGATACGCAGTATTTT
.	.	TRBV5-1	TRBJ1-1	CASSLEEASNTEAFF	TGCGCCAGCAGCTTGGAAGAGGCGTCGAACACTGAAGCTTTCTTT
.	.	TRBV20-1	TRBJ2-7	CSAKTGPGGFYEQYF	TGCAGTGCTAAGACAGGGCCCGGAGGGTTCTACGAGCAGTACTTC
.	.	TRBV5-1	TRBJ2-6	CASRQTGANVLTF	TGCGCCAGCAGGCAAACTGGGGCCAACGTCCTGACTTTC
.	TRBD1	TRBV29-1	TRBJ2-5	CSGTGVVGETQYF	TGCAGCGGGACAGGGGTAGTTGGAGAGACCCAGTACTTC